This T cell receptor (beta chain) was captured by sequencing in a study of OX40 agonist ivuxolimab in advanced cancers. Method: immunoSEQ multiplex PCR; TCRdb's copy keeps in-frame clones and lacks some. The repertoire holds about 48,000 clones, with approximately 80% as singletons. Germline V CDR1 and CDR2: SGHVS, FQNEAQ. The CDR3 length is 15 residues. Trimming cost V 6 bases and J 1 base; bases outside gene matches: 6. This TCR came from an adult with an advanced solid tumor such as melanoma, head and neck, liver or kidney cancer. The sequences come from CD4+ or CD8+ T cells sorted from blood, collected in a trial of the OX40 agonist ivuxolimab. V usage is TRBV7-8 and J usage is TRBJ1-3; 7 nucleotides agree with TRBD1. The DNA for the CDR3 is TGTGCCAGCAGTTCAACAGGGGCGTCTGGAAACACCATATATTTT. The encoded protein is CASSSTGASGNTIYF.